This paragraph reports one TCR beta chain. It has no known antigen specificity. Base quality data are lacking; no much larger clone is found one base away. The data stem from a study of cytomegalovirus exposure and HLA in healthy donors listed by TCRdb under 2017. Study-level background: In an earlier analysis of about 560 of the donors, 276 Gb of sequence data and approximately 120 million unique TCR beta sequences from about 190 million T cells were reported. An early release that covered about 600 HLA-typed donors contained approximately 300 gigabases of sequencing data and some 87 million unique TCR sequences. Of the 350 to 450 genotyped donors, around 81% fell in the genetic ancestry cluster associated with self-reported Caucasian donors. The study was designed to test whether signatures of past pathogen exposure could be identified by cataloging public T cell receptors. The study profiled the T cell repertoires of about 720 subjects by immunosequencing and related them to cytomegalovirus serostatus. A separate validation cohort of roughly 110 different subjects was used in addition to the roughly 700-subject first cohort. The study combined high-throughput TCR immunosequencing, statistical association of individual TCRs with disease status, and machine learning to predict cytomegalovirus infection status. A later analysis re-examined previously published TCR beta repertoires from more than 600 donors and added high-resolution HLA genotyping to investigate patterns of TCR occurrence. Rather than using new phenotypic data, the later analysis identified candidate immune exposures from TCR beta sequences and from how often those sequences occurred across donors. To decide whether each TCR beta V gene segment behaved as functional or pseudogenic, an earlier analysis of fewer than 750 of the donors relied on high-throughput TCR beta sequencing. Donor age, sex, ethnicity and CMV serostatus were compiled together with the repertoire data. Genome-wide SNP genotypes for about 60% of the 666 donors were used in a later genetic analysis, which treated that subset as a discovery cohort. All discovery cohort repertoires had been generated using a single sequencing platform. Class I and class II HLA loci were covered by the typing at four-digit resolution. Typing coverage differed by locus: A, B, C, DRB1 and DQB1 were typed in roughly 629-640 donors, DQA1 in approximately 520, DPA1 in some 610, and DPB1 in about 450. Because of strong linkage in the cohort, roughly five DR-DQ haplotypes were treated as single units for association and clustering. Among over 350 genotyped donors of the cohort, an average of roughly 240,000 unique TCR beta nucleotide sequences were sequenced per donor, around 20% of them non-productive.

What the research found in general, with its limitations: According to the authors, the approach could potentially be generalized to other disease states and immunological phenotypes. An association between a missense DCLRE1C variant and V-gene and J-gene trimming of TCR beta chains was found in a later genetic analysis and replicated in an independent cohort. In the study, some 160 TCR beta chains were listed as associated with cytomegalovirus. While some public TCRs were present in many individuals, most TCR sequences turned up only very rarely across donors. Roughly uniform sequencing depth across donors was assumed in presence/absence analyses, although this assumption may not hold. According to a later genetic analysis, donors in an Asian-associated ancestry cluster had fewer N-insertions in productive TCRs than the roughly 700-donor mean. According to a later analysis, parvovirus B19, influenza, CMV and Epstein-Barr virus appeared linked to several top co-occurrence clusters. In a later analysis, HLA-associated TCR beta chains showed more clonal expansion and lower generation probabilities than non-associated chains that were equally common. Most CMV-associated TCR beta chains appeared to be HLA-restricted in a later analysis, and the HLA associations seemed to be driven largely by CMV exposure. Over 15 rarely observed V segments, including chromosome 9 orphons, were excluded from the earlier analysis of several hundred of the donors because counts were too low. The 87-base-pair reads could not distinguish some IMGT-functional V segments, including TRBV6-2 and TRBV6-3, so those segments were excluded. Correlated functional status among segregating V segments might reflect linkage disequilibrium, but an unknown experimental factor could not be ruled out. Assigning TCR associations to individual alleles was difficult when HLA alleles, especially DR and DQ, strongly co-occurred. Because some donors lacked HLA typing at each locus, the association tests relied only on the typed subset. A further reported finding was that TCR beta sequences accurately predicted the HLA-A and HLA-B alleles for most subjects in the first cohort. A group of highly shared sequence variants was considered likely to be a technical artifact of the sequencing pipeline. A later analysis associated approximately 17,000 TCR beta sequences with specific HLA alleles at a false discovery rate of 0.05. In an earlier analysis of roughly 500 of the donors, most TCR beta V segments appeared in productive rearrangements about 87% or about 30% of the time, broadly matching IMGT annotations. In a later analysis, TCR association rates were found to vary across HLA loci, with the most associated TCRs seen for DRB1 alleles and the fewest for HLA-C alleles. Immune exposure information for the cohort was limited to CMV serostatus. The classifier was reported to diagnose cytomegalovirus status with high specificity and sensitivity in both the original cohort and the validation cohort. A few of the identified cytomegalovirus-associated TCR beta chains were confirmed in vitro to be specific for cytomegalovirus antigens. Only TCR beta chains were sequenced in this cohort, and the absence of alpha or paired-chain data limited detectable features.

The library was prepared using the immunoSEQ multiplex PCR assay. For the multiplex PCR, a mixture combining 60 forward primers for TCR Vbeta segments and 13 reverse primers for TCR Jbeta segments was used. The CDR3 region of rearranged TCR beta genes was amplified from genomic DNA by a multiplex PCR assay. The Illumina HiSeq System was used to sequence the amplified TCR beta libraries as 87-base-pair reads. Under the source paper's analysis protocol: In a later analysis, roughly 80 million unique TCR beta chains were counted across the 500 to 850 repertoires, and around 10 million of these chains were shared by at least two donors. Raw reads were error-corrected and collapsed into unique sequences by a nearest-neighbor algorithm in which closely related sequences were merged to remove PCR and sequencing errors. CDR3 sequences were aligned to IMGT reference sequences to assign V, D and J gene segments. Each retained sequence needed at least a six-nucleotide match to both a V gene segment and a J gene segment. Rearrangements were classified as productive when the CDR3 lacked stop codons and remained in frame with V and J, and all other rearrangements were classified as non-productive. Following IMGT convention, CDR3 was defined as the stretch from the second conserved V-encoded cysteine up to the conserved J-encoded phenylalanine. Sequences without an unambiguous match to a single V gene segment were excluded from the earlier analysis of over 500 of the donors. In an earlier analysis of 450 to 750 of the donors, a V segment was called functional when productive rearrangements were above 56.7%, and segregating when the standard deviation between donors exceeded 5%. A statistical classification framework was developed to diagnose cytomegalovirus status using the catalog of TCR beta chain sequences. In a later analysis, V and J genes were assigned by comparing TCR nucleotide sequences against IMGT/GENE-DB human TR gene sequences. In a later analysis, CDR3 sequences and most-parsimonious VDJ recombination scenarios were assigned using the TCRdist pipeline. A later analysis defined each TCR beta chain by its CDR3 amino acid sequence plus V-gene family, and excluded reads lacking a unique V-gene family. In a later analysis, 500 to 650 highly shared, low-generation-probability nucleotide sequences were removed to address suspected cross-contamination and a sequencing artifact. A later analysis calculated a clonal expansion index for each public chain from normalized within-repertoire ranks of inferred template counts. In a later analysis, generation probabilities were computed using a VDJ recombination model fitted to out-of-frame rearrangements, and the results were checked against IGoR. In a later analysis, hypergeometric tests were used to score TCR-TCR, TCR-HLA and TCR-CMV co-occurrence, with a repertoire-size bias correction applied to TCR pairs. A later analysis estimated false discovery rates by permuting HLA or CMV assignments 20 times. A later analysis grouped co-occurring TCRs with DBSCAN, adding TCRdist sequence similarity when clustering within HLA-allele-positive subsets. Repertoires with fewer than 30,000 or more than 120,000 public chains, plus five repertoires with anomalous nucleotide sharing, were excluded from co-occurrence clustering. TCRdb holds this immuneACCESS table with in-frame rearrangements only. Some clones are missing; in checked studies, unresolved V genes explain under half, and the rest has no known cause. The V and J calls and clone size come from that table; D and trimming were worked out from the DNA. This sample holds 85,000 to 100,000 clones; nearly 70% were observed only once. The ten most abundant clones make up approximately 2.9% of the sample.

Trimming takes 4 bases off V and 1 base off J; junction bases not matched to a gene: 7. CDR1 and CDR2 are drawn from the germline V gene (reference sequence): SGHNT, YYREEE. Reading from cysteine to phenylalanine, the CDR3 counts 15 amino acids. Only CDR3 DNA is held: 45 bases, read in frame from base 1. In total, fewer than 750 healthy bone marrow donors made up the cohort. At the time of sampling, all cohort members were nominally healthy, though unrecorded immune exposures were likely present. The donor tested CMV seronegative, placing the donor among the approximately 360 seronegative members of the cohort. Each donor provided a peripheral blood sample, and peripheral blood mononuclear cells were used for TCR beta sequencing. Genomic DNA extraction from the blood cell samples was performed with the Qiagen DNeasy Blood Extraction Kit.

The TCR was taken from a man aged 50 to 60 in good health and CMV-seronegative. The sample comprised PBMCs. In this chain, TRBV5-4 is recombined with TRBJ1-1, with 7 bases in between that match TRBD1. The CDR3 loop reads CASSPSRTGNTEAFF. The nucleotides read TGTGCCAGCAGCCCGTCTCGGACAGGGAACACTGAAGCTTTCTTT.